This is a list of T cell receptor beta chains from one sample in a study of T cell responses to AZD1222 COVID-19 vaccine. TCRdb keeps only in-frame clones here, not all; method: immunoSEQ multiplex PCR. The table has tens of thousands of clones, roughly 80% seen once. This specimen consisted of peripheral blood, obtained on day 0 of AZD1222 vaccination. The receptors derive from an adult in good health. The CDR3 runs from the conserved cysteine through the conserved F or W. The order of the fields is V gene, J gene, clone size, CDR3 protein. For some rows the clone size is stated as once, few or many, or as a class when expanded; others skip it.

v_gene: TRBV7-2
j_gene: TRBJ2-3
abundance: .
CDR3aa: CASSLDWGGQVTDTQYF

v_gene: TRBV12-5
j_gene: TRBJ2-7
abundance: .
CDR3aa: CARGPTGKVYEQYF

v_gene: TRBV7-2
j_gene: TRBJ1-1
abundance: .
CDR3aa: CASSPGTQGIAEAFF

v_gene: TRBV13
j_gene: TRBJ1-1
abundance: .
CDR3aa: CASSRQGSDTEAFF

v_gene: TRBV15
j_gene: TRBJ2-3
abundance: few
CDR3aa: CATSRVGTSGDTQYF

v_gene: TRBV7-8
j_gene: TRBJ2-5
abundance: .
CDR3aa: CASSKRGRGETQYF

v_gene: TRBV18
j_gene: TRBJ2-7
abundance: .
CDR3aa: CASSPSEGEYEQYF

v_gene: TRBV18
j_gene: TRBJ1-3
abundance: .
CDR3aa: CASSRSEGFLSGNTIYF

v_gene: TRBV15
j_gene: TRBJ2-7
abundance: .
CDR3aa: CATSRGLPGQPLYEQYF

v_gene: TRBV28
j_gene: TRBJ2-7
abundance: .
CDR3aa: CASSSRSYQYF

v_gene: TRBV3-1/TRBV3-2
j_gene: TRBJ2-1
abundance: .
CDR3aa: CASSRGTSGRDSYNEQFF

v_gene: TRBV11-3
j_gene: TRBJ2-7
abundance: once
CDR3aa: CASSLGSGSSYEQYF

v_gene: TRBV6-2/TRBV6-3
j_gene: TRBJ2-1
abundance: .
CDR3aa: CASSQESYNEQFF

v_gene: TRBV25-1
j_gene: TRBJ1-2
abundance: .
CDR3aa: CASSEYRRGLTYGYTF

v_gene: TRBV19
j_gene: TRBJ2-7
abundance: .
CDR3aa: CASSIRVGISYEQYF

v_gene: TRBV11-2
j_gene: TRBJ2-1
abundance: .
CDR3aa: CASSLVGAPGVYNEQFF

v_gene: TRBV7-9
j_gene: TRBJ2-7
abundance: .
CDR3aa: CASSLTGTRGREQYF

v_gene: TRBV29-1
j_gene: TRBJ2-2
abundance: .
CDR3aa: CSVEVSSGLRRTGELFF

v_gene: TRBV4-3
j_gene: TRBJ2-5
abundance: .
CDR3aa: CASSQDYRTGQETQYF

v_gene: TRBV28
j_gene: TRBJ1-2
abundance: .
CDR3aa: CASSSWDINNRYTF